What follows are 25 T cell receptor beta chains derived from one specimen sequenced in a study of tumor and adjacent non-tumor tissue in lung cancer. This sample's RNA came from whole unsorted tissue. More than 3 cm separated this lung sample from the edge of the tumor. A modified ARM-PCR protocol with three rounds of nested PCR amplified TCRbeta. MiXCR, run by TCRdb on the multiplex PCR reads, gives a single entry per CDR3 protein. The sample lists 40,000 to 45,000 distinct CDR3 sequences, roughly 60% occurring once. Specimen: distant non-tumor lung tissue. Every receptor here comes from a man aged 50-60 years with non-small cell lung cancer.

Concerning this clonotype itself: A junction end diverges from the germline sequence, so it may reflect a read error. The chain's CDR3 is CVSRAPGSDTRELFF. DNA for the CDR3: TGTGTCAGCAGGGCCCCAGGATCGGACACCAGGGAGCTGTTTTTT. The V and J genes are TRBV11-2 and TRBJ2-2; weak D call: TRBD1 (5 bases). There are 15 residues in the CDR3. Germline-derived CDR1 and CDR2 are SGHAT and FQNNGV. Filled out from reference TRBV11-2 and TRBJ2-2, the complete variable domain reads EAGVAQSPRYKIIEKRQSVAFWCNPISGHATLYWYQQILGQGPKLLIQFQNNGVVDDSQLPKDRFSAERLKGVDSTLKIQPAKLEDSAVYLCVSRAPGSDTRELFFGEGSRLTVL.

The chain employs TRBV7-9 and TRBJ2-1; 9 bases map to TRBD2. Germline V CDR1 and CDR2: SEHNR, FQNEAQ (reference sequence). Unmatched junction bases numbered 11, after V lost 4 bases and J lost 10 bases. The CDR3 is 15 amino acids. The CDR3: CASSSATSGAGEQFF. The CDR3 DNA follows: TGTGCCAGCAGCTCCGCGACTAGCGGCGCAGGCGAGCAGTTCTTC.

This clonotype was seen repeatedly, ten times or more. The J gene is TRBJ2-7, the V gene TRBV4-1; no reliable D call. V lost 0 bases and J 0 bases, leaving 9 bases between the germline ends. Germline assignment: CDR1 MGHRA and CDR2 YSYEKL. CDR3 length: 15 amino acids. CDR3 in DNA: TGCGCCAGCAGCCAAGACAGGCAAAGCTCCTACGAGCAGTACTTC. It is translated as CASSQDRQSSYEQYF.

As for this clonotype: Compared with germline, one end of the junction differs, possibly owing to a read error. The chain's CDR3 is CASSKTSLSSYNEQFF. The CDR3 DNA sequence: TGTGCCAGCAGTAAAACTAGCTTGTCCTCCTACAATGAGCAATTCTTC. The gene calls are TRBV6-5 and TRBJ2-1; a weak D match, TRBD2 (6 bases). CDR1 and CDR2 from the germline V gene are MNHEY and SVGAGI. This CDR3 spans 16 amino acids.

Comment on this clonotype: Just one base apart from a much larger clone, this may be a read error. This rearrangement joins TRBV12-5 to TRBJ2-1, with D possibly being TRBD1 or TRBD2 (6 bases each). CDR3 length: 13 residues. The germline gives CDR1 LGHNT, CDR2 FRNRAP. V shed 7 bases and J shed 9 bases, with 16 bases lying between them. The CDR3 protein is CASVPSVGAEQFF. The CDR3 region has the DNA TGTGCTAGTGTACCTAGCGTGGGGGCTGAGCAGTTCTTC.

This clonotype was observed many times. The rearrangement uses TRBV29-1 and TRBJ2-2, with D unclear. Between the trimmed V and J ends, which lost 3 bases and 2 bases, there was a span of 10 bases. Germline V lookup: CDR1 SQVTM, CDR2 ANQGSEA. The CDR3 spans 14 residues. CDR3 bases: TGCAGCGTTGAGCCCCAGGCAAACACCGGGGAGCTGTTTTTT. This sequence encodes CSVEPQANTGELFF.

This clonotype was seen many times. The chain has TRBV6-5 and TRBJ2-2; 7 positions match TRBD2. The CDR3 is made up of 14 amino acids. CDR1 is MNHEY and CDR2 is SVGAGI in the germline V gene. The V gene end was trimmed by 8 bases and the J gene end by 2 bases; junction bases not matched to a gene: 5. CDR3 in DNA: TGTGCCAGCGTGCGGGGACTAAACACCGGGGAGCTGTTTTTT. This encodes CASVRGLNTGELFF.

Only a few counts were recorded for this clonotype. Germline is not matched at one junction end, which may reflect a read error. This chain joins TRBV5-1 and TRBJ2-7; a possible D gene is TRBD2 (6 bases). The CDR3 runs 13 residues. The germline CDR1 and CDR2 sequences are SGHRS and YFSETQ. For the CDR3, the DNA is TGCGCCAACAGCTTGCTTCACGGGAGCGAGCAGTACTTC. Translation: CANSLLHGSEQYF.

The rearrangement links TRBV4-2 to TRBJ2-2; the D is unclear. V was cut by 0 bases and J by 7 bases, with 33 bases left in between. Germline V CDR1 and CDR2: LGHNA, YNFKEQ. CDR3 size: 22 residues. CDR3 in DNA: TGTGCCAGCAGCCAAGAACATCGAACCGGGTCCCTGGTCGCGCCCGCCATCGGGGAGCTGTTTTTT. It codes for CASSQEHRTGSLVAPAIGELFF.

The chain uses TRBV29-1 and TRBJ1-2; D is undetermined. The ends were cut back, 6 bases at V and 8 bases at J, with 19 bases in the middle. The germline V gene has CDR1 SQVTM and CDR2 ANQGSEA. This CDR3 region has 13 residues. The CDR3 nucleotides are TGCAGCGTGTTGAGGACGGGGATCAAGGGCTACACCTTC. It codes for CSVLRTGIKGYTF.

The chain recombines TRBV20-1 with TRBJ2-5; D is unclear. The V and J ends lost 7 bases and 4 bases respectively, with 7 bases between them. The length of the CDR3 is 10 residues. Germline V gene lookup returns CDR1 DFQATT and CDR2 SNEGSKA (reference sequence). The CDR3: CSGLGETQYF. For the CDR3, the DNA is TGCAGTGGTCTCGGAGAGACCCAGTACTTC.

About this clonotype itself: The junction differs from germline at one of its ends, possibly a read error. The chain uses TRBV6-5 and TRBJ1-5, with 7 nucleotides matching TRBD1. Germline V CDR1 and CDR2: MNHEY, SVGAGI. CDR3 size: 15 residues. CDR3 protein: CVSSYTTGKDQPQHF. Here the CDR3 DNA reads TGTGTCAGCAGTTACACGACAGGGAAGGATCAGCCCCAGCATTTT.

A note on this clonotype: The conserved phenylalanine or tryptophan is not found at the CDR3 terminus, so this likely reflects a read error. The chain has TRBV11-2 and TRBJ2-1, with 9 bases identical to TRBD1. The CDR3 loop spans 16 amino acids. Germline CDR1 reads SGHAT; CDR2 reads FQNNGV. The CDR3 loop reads CVSRPPSGGQGHEQFL. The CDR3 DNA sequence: TGTGTCAGCAGACCCCCCTCGGGGGGACAGGGTCATGAACAGTTCTTA.

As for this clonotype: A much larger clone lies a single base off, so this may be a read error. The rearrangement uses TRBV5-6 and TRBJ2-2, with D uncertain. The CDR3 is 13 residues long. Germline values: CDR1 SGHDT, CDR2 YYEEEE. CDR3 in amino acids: CASNLGRPGELFF. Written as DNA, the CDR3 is TGTGCCAGCAACTTGGGTCGCCCCGGGGAGCTGTTTTTT.

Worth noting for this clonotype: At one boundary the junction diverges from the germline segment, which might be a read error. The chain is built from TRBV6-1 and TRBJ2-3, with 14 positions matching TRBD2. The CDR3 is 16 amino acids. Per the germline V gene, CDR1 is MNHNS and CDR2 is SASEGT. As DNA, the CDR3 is TGTGCCAACAGTGGGGGACTAGCGGGAGTGGCAGATACGCAGTATTTT. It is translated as CANSGGLAGVADTQYF.

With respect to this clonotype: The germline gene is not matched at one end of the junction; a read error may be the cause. The CDR3 sequence is CTSSFSKQAGVDTGEPFF. In nucleotides, the CDR3 is TGCACCAGCAGCTTTTCGAAACAAGCGGGAGTTGACACCGGGGAGCCGTTTTTT. The chain employs TRBV5-1 and TRBJ2-2, with 8 bases lining up with TRBD2. Germline CDR1 reads SGHRS; CDR2 reads YFSETQ. The CDR3 extends over 18 amino acids.

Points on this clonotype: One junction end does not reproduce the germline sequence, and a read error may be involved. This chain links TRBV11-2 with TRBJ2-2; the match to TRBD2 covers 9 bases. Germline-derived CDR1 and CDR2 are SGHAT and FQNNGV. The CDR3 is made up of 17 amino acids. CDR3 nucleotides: TGTGCCAACAGCTCGAGCGGGGGGACCTTCTTAGCCGGAGAGCTGTTTTTT. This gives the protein CANSSSGGTFLAGELFF.

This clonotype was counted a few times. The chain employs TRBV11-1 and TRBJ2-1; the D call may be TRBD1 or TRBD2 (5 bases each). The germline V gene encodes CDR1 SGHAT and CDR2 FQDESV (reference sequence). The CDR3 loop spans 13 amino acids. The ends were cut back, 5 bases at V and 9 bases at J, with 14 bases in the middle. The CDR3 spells CASSPGPVGEQFF. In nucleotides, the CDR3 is TGTGCCAGCAGCCCGGGACCCGTCGGTGAGCAGTTCTTC. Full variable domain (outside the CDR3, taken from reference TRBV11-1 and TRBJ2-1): EAEVAQSPRYKITEKSQAVAFWCDPISGHATLYWYRQILGQGPELLVQFQDESVVDDSQLPKDRFSAERLKGVDSTLKIQPAELGDSAMYLCASSPGPVGEQFFGPGTRLTVL.

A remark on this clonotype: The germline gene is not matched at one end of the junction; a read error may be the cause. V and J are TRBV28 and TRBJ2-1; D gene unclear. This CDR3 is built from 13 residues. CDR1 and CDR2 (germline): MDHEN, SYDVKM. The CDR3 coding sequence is TGTGCCGGCAGTACGACTGAGTACAATGAGCAGTTCTTC. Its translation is CAGSTTEYNEQFF.

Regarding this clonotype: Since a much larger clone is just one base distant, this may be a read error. The CDR3 bases are TGTGCCAGCAGTGGACCGGCTAGGAGCAATCAGCCCCAGCATTTT. Translation gives CASSGPARSNQPQHF. The gene calls are TRBV6-1 and TRBJ1-5, with unresolved D. The V end was cut by 4 bases, the J end by 1 base, with 11 bases between. The germline gives CDR1 MNHNS, CDR2 SASEGT. The CDR3 is 15 amino acids.

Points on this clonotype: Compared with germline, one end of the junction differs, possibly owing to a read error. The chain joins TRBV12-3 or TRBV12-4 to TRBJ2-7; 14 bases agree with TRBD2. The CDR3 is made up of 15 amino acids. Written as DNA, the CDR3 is TGTACCAGCAGAACGGGACTAGCGGGAGTTGGGGAGCAGTACTTC. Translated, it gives CTSRTGLAGVGEQYF.

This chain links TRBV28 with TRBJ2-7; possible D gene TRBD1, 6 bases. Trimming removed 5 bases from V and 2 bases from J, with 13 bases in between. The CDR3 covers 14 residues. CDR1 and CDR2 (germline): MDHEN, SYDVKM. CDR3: CASSGERGTYEQYF. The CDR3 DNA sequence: TGTGCCAGCAGTGGGGAGAGGGGGACCTACGAGCAGTACTTC.

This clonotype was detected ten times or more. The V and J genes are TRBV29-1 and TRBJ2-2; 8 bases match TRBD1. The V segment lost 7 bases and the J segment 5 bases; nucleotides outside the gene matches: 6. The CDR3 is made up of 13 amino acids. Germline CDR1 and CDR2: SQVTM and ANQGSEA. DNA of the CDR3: TGCAGCGCTTCAGGGGGCCAGACCGGGGAGCTGTTTTTT. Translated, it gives CSASGGQTGELFF.

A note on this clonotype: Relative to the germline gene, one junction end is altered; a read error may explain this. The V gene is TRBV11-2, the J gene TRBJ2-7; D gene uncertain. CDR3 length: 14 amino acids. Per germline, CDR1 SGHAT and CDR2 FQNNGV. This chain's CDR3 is CACSLDNTLYDHYF. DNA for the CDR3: TGTGCCTGCAGCTTAGATAACACCTTATACGATCACTACTTC.

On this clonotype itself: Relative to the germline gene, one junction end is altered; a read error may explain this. This CDR3 reads CDSSPGTASTDTQYF. The DNA for the CDR3 is TGTGACAGCAGCCCTGGGACTGCTAGCACAGATACGCAGTATTTT. The J gene is TRBJ2-3, the V gene TRBV2, with D possibly TRBD2 on 6 matching bases. Germline CDR1 and CDR2: SNHLY and FYNNEI. The CDR3 is 15 amino acids.